This T cell receptor (beta chain) originates from a study of cytomegalovirus exposure and HLA in healthy donors. Regarding the study as a whole: As a later analysis revealed, the rate of TCR association differed by HLA locus, with DRB1 most and HLA-C fewest. Later on, an analysis found that several of the most significant clusters appeared to be linked to common viral pathogens, which included parvovirus B19.

The PCR employed 60 Vbeta primers together with 13 Jbeta primers. Assay used: immunoSEQ multiplex PCR; TCRdb lists only in-frame clones, some missing. This table has roughly 120,000 clones, 65% to 80% appearing once. With regard to this clone: What it binds is not known.

Germline trimming cut 5 bases from V and 5 bases from J; bases unmatched to any gene: 6. CDR1 LNHDA and CDR2 SQIVND come from the germline V gene (reference sequence). There are 15 residues in the CDR3. The chain joins TRBV19 to TRBJ1-6; 7 positions agree with TRBD1. The clonotype comes from an older woman in good health and CMV-seropositive. Sequencing used PBMCs. The CDR3 DNA reads TGTGCCAGTAGTCAACAGGGGAGCGATAATTCACCCCTCCACTTT. Translation: CASSQQGSDNSPLHF. Combining the CDR3 with reference TRBV19 and TRBJ1-6 gives the whole variable domain DGGITQSPKYLFRKEGQNVTLSCEQNLNHDAMYWYRQDPGQGLRLIYYSQIVNDFQKGDIAEGYSVSREKKESFPLTVTSAQKNPTAFYLCASSQQGSDNSPLHFGNGTRLTVT.